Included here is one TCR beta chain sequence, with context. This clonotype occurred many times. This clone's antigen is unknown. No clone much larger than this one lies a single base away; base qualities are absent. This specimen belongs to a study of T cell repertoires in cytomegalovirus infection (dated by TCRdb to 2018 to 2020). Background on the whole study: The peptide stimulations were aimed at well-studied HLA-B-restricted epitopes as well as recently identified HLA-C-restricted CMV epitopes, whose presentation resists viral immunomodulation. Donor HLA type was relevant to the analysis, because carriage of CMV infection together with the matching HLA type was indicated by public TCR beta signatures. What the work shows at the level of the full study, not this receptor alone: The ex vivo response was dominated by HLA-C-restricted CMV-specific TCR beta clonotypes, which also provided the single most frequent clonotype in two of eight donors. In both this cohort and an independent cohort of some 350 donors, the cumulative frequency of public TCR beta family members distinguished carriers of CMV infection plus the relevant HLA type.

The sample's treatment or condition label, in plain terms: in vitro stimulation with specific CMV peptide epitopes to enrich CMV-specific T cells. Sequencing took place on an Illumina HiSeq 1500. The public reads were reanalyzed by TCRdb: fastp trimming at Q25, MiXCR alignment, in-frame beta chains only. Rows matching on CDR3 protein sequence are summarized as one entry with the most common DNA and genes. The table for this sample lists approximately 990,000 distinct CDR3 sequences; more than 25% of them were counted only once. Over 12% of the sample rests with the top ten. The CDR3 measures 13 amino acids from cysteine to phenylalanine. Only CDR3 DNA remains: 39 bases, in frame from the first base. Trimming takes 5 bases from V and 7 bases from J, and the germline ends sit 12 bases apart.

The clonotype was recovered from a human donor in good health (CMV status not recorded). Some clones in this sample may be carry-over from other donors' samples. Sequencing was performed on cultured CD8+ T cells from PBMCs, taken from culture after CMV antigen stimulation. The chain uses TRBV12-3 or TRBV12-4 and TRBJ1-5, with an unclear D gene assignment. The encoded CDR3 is CASSPGRIQPQHF. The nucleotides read TGTGCCAGCAGTCCCGGGAGGATCCAGCCCCAGCATTTT.